A single sample gave rise to the 7 T cell receptor beta chains below, sequenced in a study of blood T cell repertoires in COVID-19. Here immunoSEQ multiplex PCR was the method, and the copy in TCRdb shows in-frame clones only, minus some. The repertoire holds more than 250,000 clones, with more than 70% as singletons. Sample: PBMCs or T cells enriched from blood (not recorded which). These receptors were taken from a woman aged 25 to 39 who had recovered from COVID-19.

In DNA form, the CDR3 reads TGTGCCAGCAGTTACGGGGCTAGCGGATACACAGATACGCAGTATTTT. The encoded protein is CASSYGASGYTDTQYF. The chain is built from TRBV6-5 and TRBJ2-3; TRBD2 aligns across 7 bases. Germline-derived CDR1 and CDR2 are MNHEY and SVGAGI. The CDR3 contains 16 residues. The V and J ends lost 2 bases and 2 bases, in that order; junction bases with no gene match: 7.

J is TRBJ2-6 and V is TRBV2; tentatively, D is TRBD1 (5 bases). Germline-derived CDR1 and CDR2 are SNHLY and FYNNEI. The length of the CDR3 is 15 residues. V lost 3 bases to trimming and J lost 1 base, with 7 bases between them. The CDR3 DNA reads TGTGCCAGCAGTGATCCAGGGTCTGGGGCCAACGTCCTGACTTTC. It codes for CASSDPGSGANVLTF.

The J gene is TRBJ1-1, the V gene TRBV5-1, with 7 bases that match TRBD1. Germline V gene sequence: CDR1 SGHRS, CDR2 YFSETQ. The ends lost 7 bases at V and 2 bases at J; junction bases unmatched: 8. The CDR3 totals 14 residues. In nucleotides, the CDR3 is TGCGCCAGCCGGGGACAGTCTGAAAACACTGAAGCTTTCTTT. It codes for CASRGQSENTEAFF.

The chain carries TRBV25-1 and TRBJ1-3; weak D call: TRBD1 (5 bases). CDR3 length equals 17 residues. Trimming pared 1 base from V and 0 bases from J, leaving 13 bases between. Germline V lookup: CDR1 MGHDK, CDR2 SYGVNS. The CDR3 DNA is TGTGCCAGCAGTGAATTTGGGGCCGGACGCTCTGGAAACACCATATATTTT. It specifies CASSEFGAGRSGNTIYF.

The genes are TRBV28 and TRBJ1-6; D not certain. Trimming removed 2 bases at V and 3 bases at J, with 8 bases between. Looked up from germline, CDR1 is MDHEN and CDR2 is SYDVKM. This CDR3 region has 15 residues. In DNA, the CDR3 is TGTGCCAGCAGTTTAGACTCCGGCTATAATTCACCCCTCCACTTT. It encodes CASSLDSGYNSPLHF.

The gene calls are TRBV2 and TRBJ2-3; D is perhaps TRBD1 (5 bases). The length of the CDR3 is 14 residues. CDR1 is SNHLY and CDR2 is FYNNEI in the germline V gene. V lost 5 bases to trimming and J lost 2 bases, with 11 bases between them. The DNA of the CDR3 is TGTGCCAGCAGTCCTACAGGTCCCACAGATACGCAGTATTTT. Its translation: CASSPTGPTDTQYF.

V usage is TRBV5-4 and J usage is TRBJ2-5, with a possible D match to TRBD1 (7 bases). Between the trimmed V and J ends, which lost 2 bases and 1 base, there was a span of 12 bases. There are 15 residues in the CDR3. Per germline, CDR1 SGHNT and CDR2 YYREEE (reference sequence). The CDR3 is CASSLVRGAQETQYF. DNA for the CDR3: TGTGCCAGCAGCTTAGTCAGGGGGGCCCAAGAGACCCAGTACTTC.